This TCR beta chain was observed in a study of OX40 agonist ivuxolimab in advanced cancers. Across the study: Patients' therapy was ivuxolimab, an antibody that acts as an agonist of OX40 (CD134).

Profiled with immunoSEQ multiplex PCR; TCRdb holds only in-frame clones, not every one. Here the sample spans roughly 77,000 clones, about 80% being singletons. The TCR originated in an adult with an advanced solid tumor such as melanoma, head and neck, liver or kidney cancer. The specimen comprised CD4+ or CD8+ T cells sorted from blood, sampled in a trial of the OX40 agonist ivuxolimab.

The CDR3 loop is CSTKYGTSAYNEQFF. CDR3 nucleotide sequence: TGCAGCACCAAGTACGGGACTAGCGCCTACAATGAGCAGTTCTTC. V is TRBV29-1 and J is TRBJ2-1, with 10 bases lining up with TRBD2. Germline trimming cut 8 bases from V and 2 bases from J; bases unmatched to any gene: 9. Germline V gives CDR1 SQVTM, CDR2 ANQGSEA. This CDR3 is built from 15 residues.